The 32 T cell receptor beta chains reported below all come from one sample, sequenced in a study of cytotoxic CD8 clonotypes in ibrutinib-treated CLL. Some clones are missing from TCRdb's copy, which holds only in-frame ones; the method was immunoSEQ multiplex PCR. Among approximately 350,000 clones listed, 60% to 80% were seen once. The specimen comprised PBMCs, sampled after 36 months of ibrutinib treatment. These receptors came from a human donor with chronic lymphocytic leukemia.

The chain carries TRBV10-3 and TRBJ2-5; D unresolved. CDR1 and CDR2 from the germline V gene are ENHRY and SYGVKD. The V gene lost 2 bases and the J gene lost 1 base, with 17 bases spanning the gap. The CDR3 runs 17 residues. The CDR3 region is CAISEVRPYSRQETQYF. CDR3 DNA: TGTGCCATCAGTGAGGTGCGACCATATAGTCGCCAAGAGACCCAGTACTTC.

The gene calls are TRBV4-1 and TRBJ2-1, with TRBD2 matching 10 bases. The CDR3 is made up of 17 amino acids. CDR1 and CDR2 from the germline V gene are MGHRA and YSYEKL. Losses at the gene ends were 2 bases for V and 6 bases for J; bases not matched to a gene: 10. DNA of the CDR3: TGCGCCAGCAGCCAAAGGGTCCTGAGCGGGGGGGTCAATGAGCAGTTCTTC. It encodes CASSQRVLSGGVNEQFF.

CDR3 in DNA: TGTGCCAGCAGCTTAGCATCTGAGACCCAGTACTTC. This encodes CASSLASETQYF. The chain combines TRBV5-6 with TRBJ2-5; D gene ambiguous. Trimming stripped 2 bases from V and 5 bases from J, with 7 bases between. CDR1 and CDR2 from the germline V gene are SGHDT and YYEEEE. The CDR3 has 12 amino acids.

CDR3 loop: CASSDGPWQETQYF. The CDR3 DNA is TGTGCCAGCAGTGATGGTCCGTGGCAAGAGACCCAGTACTTC. The chain recombines TRBV6-1 with TRBJ2-5; unclear D gene. The CDR3 is made up of 14 amino acids. Trimming removed 3 bases at V and 2 bases at J, with 10 bases between. Germline V gene sequence: CDR1 MNHNS, CDR2 SASEGT.

The V and J genes are TRBV19 and TRBJ1-5, with D possibly matching TRBD1 (6 bases). There are 17 residues in the CDR3. Germline V gene lookup returns CDR1 LNHDA and CDR2 SQIVND (reference sequence). V lost 3 bases, J lost 3 bases, and 18 bases lay in between. The CDR3 reads CASSILEGGHHNQPQHF. The DNA of the CDR3 is TGTGCCAGTAGTATCTTGGAAGGGGGGCACCACAATCAGCCCCAGCATTTT.

The V call is TRBV28, the J call TRBJ1-5; unclear D gene. The CDR3 spans 13 residues. V was shortened by 4 bases and J by 4 bases, with 8 bases between the two germline ends. CDR1 is MDHEN, CDR2 SYDVKM, per germline. The CDR3 spells CASSWAVNQPQHF. CDR3 nucleotide sequence: TGTGCCAGCAGTTGGGCGGTGAATCAGCCCCAGCATTTT.

This chain links TRBV7-2 with TRBJ2-4; TRBD1 is a possible D gene (6 bases). This CDR3 is built from 15 residues. The germline gives CDR1 SGHTA, CDR2 FQGNSA. Deletions cut 3 bases from V and 0 bases from J, with 9 bases between. CDR3 sequence (DNA): TGTGCCAGCAGCTTTGGACAGCTAGCCAAAAACATTCAGTACTTC. Its protein product is CASSFGQLAKNIQYF. Combining the CDR3 with reference TRBV7-2 and TRBJ2-4 gives the whole variable domain GAGVSQSPSNKVTEKGKDVELRCDPISGHTALYWYRQSLGQGLEFLIYFQGNSAPDKSGLPSDRFSAERTGGSVSTLTIQRTQQEDSAVYLCASSFGQLAKNIQYFGAGTRLSVL.

The gene calls are TRBV7-2 and TRBJ2-5; TRBD2 aligns across 10 bases. Germline CDR1 and CDR2: SGHTA and FQGNSA. V lost 4 bases and J lost 5; bases outside the gene matches: 10. This CDR3 contains 16 residues. CDR3 nucleotides: TGTGCCAGCAGCTCCGAAGTAGCGGGGGGTTTGGAGACCCAGTACTTC. The encoded protein is CASSSEVAGGLETQYF.

The V and J genes are TRBV2 and TRBJ1-5; possibly TRBD1 for D (5 bases). Germline CDR1 is SNHLY and CDR2 is FYNNEI. Trimming pared 7 bases from V and 0 bases from J, leaving 13 bases between. The CDR3 loop spans 15 amino acids. The CDR3 sequence: CASTQGPYSNQPQHF. CDR3 in DNA: TGTGCCAGCACCCAGGGACCTTATAGCAATCAGCCCCAGCATTTT.

The V gene is TRBV5-4, the J gene TRBJ2-1; TRBD2 might be the D (5 bases). V was shortened by 2 bases and J by 4 bases, with 10 bases between the two germline ends. The germline gives CDR1 SGHNT, CDR2 YYREEE (reference sequence). This CDR3 is built from 14 residues. CDR3 in DNA: TGTGCCAGCAGCTTAGGCGGGTTGTACAATGAGCAGTTCTTC. Translated, it gives CASSLGGLYNEQFF.

This clone has just a few counts. The rearrangement joins TRBV23-1 to TRBJ1-5, with D possibly TRBD1 on 6 matching bases. Being an ORF, TRBV23-1 has a function that is uncertain. Trimming removed 0 bases from V and 5 bases from J, with 17 bases in between. The CDR3 extends over 17 amino acids. The CDR3 loop reads CASSQSLSAGADQPQHF. The CDR3, as DNA: TGCGCCAGCAGTCAATCGCTGAGTGCAGGGGCGGATCAGCCCCAGCATTTT.

The chain recombines TRBV4-1 with TRBJ2-7; 11 bases fit TRBD2. Germline CDR1 reads MGHRA; CDR2 reads YSYEKL. The V and J ends lost 3 bases and 1 base, in that order; junction bases with no gene match: 5. This CDR3 spans 16 amino acids. The CDR3 reads CASSHRLAGFSYEQYF. In DNA, the CDR3 is TGCGCCAGCAGCCACAGACTAGCGGGATTTTCCTACGAGCAGTACTTC.

The chain carries TRBV28 and TRBJ2-7; D is possibly TRBD2 (6 bases). Per the germline V gene, CDR1 is MDHEN and CDR2 is SYDVKM. The CDR3 is made up of 14 amino acids. The germline V and J ends were trimmed by 7 bases and 6 bases, with 19 bases remaining between them. The CDR3, as DNA: TGTGCCAGCACTCCCGACTTTGTGGGAGGCGAGCAGTACTTC. Translation gives CASTPDFVGGEQYF.

The rearrangement uses TRBV5-1 and TRBJ2-7; D is unclear. The CDR3 has 15 residues. With 4 bases removed from V and 0 bases from J, the gap between germline ends came to 14 bases. Per germline, CDR1 SGHRS and CDR2 YFSETQ. CDR3 in DNA: TGCGCCAGCAGCCATGGTTACAGAAGCTCCTACGAGCAGTACTTC. Translated: CASSHGYRSSYEQYF.

This clone was counted a few times. The chain uses TRBV7-2 and TRBJ1-2, with D hard to call. With 6 bases removed from V and 0 bases from J, the gap between germline ends came to 11 bases. The CDR3 sequence is 14 residues long. The germline gives CDR1 SGHTA, CDR2 FQGNSA. The CDR3 sequence is CASRGEYTNYGYTF. In DNA, the CDR3 is TGTGCCAGCAGGGGCGAGTACACTAACTATGGCTACACCTTC.

This chain uses TRBV19 with TRBJ1-5, with a possible D match to TRBD1 (5 bases). The CDR3 has 15 residues. Germline V gene data show CDR1 as LNHDA and CDR2 as SQIVND (reference sequence). V gave up 10 bases and J gave up 3 bases, with 19 bases separating them. The CDR3 DNA reads TGTGCCACCCGAGTAGACGACAGACCCAATCAGCCCCAGCATTTT. Its protein product is CATRVDDRPNQPQHF.

The genes are TRBV4-1 and TRBJ1-1; D is possibly TRBD1 (6 bases). From germline, CDR1 is MGHRA and CDR2 YSYEKL. Trimming removed 8 bases from V and 4 bases from J, with 14 bases in between. The CDR3 contains 13 residues. For the CDR3, the DNA is TGCGCCAGCGGAAACAGGGCCCCCACTGAAGCTTTCTTT. It specifies CASGNRAPTEAFF.

The chain couples TRBV9 to TRBJ1-2; D is undetermined. Deletions cut 5 bases from V and 2 bases from J, with 7 bases between. This CDR3 has 12 residues. Germline V gene sequence: CDR1 SGDLS, CDR2 YYNGEE. As DNA, the CDR3 is TGTGCCAGCAGGGACTTAAACTATGGCTACACCTTC. This translates into CASRDLNYGYTF. Full variable domain (missing parts from reference TRBV9 and TRBJ1-2): DSGVTQTPKHLITATGQRVTLRCSPRSGDLSVYWYQQSLDQGLQFLIQYYNGEERAKGNILERFSAQQFPDLHSELNLSSLELGDSALYFCASRDLNYGYTFGSGTRLTVV.

DNA for the CDR3: TGTGCCAGCAGCGTAGCTCCGGGCAGCCCGGCTAATGAAAAACTGTTTTTT. It yields the protein CASSVAPGSPANEKLFF. V gene TRBV9 combines with J gene TRBJ1-4; D is unclear. This CDR3 has 17 residues. Trimming removed 0 bases from V and 3 bases from J, with 15 bases in between. Germline values: CDR1 SGDLS, CDR2 YYNGEE.

This clone was recorded only once. J is TRBJ2-3 and V is TRBV28; TRBD1 aligns across 7 bases. Germline V gives CDR1 MDHEN, CDR2 SYDVKM. V lost 6 bases, J lost 6 bases, and 12 bases stayed unmatched. The CDR3 has 15 amino acids. The CDR3 spells CASSSNPRGSDTQYF. CDR3 DNA: TGTGCCAGCAGCTCAAACCCCAGGGGGTCGGATACGCAGTATTTT.

The CDR3 region is CASSQPRKAGELFF. CDR3 nucleotide sequence: TGCGCCAGCAGCCAGCCTAGGAAGGCCGGGGAGCTGTTTTTT. The V gene is TRBV4-1, the J gene TRBJ2-2; D is unresolved. The CDR3 covers 14 residues. V was trimmed by 3 bases and J by 6 bases, leaving 11 bases between them. CDR1 is MGHRA and CDR2 is YSYEKL in the germline V gene.

This rearrangement joins TRBV5-1 to TRBJ1-2, with D possibly being TRBD1 (6 bases). Trimming left V 2 bases short and J 8 bases short, with 10 bases between. Germline V gene sequence: CDR1 SGHRS, CDR2 YFSETQ. The CDR3 is made up of 12 amino acids. The CDR3 region has the DNA TGCGCCAGCAGCTTAACAGGGTACGGCTACACCTTC. It is translated as CASSLTGYGYTF.

This clone came up a few times. The V and J genes are TRBV11-2 and TRBJ2-7, with 7 bases aligning to TRBD2. CDR1 SGHAT and CDR2 FQNNGV come from the germline V gene. With V trimmed by 1 base and J by 5 bases, 5 bases remained unmatched. The CDR3 extends over 14 amino acids. DNA for the CDR3: TGTGCCAGCAGCTTAGCTAGCGGCCTCGACGAGCAGTACTTC. It encodes CASSLASGLDEQYF.

This clone has just a few counts. The rearrangement links TRBV4-1 to TRBJ2-7; D perhaps matches TRBD1 (5 bases). Per germline, CDR1 MGHRA and CDR2 YSYEKL. With 1 base removed from V and 5 bases from J, the gap between germline ends came to 9 bases. The CDR3 has 13 amino acids. DNA of the CDR3: TGCGCCAGCAGCCAAGTTGCAGGGAACGAGCAGTACTTC. It specifies CASSQVAGNEQYF.

The chain carries TRBV28 and TRBJ2-2; D not resolved. From germline, CDR1 is MDHEN and CDR2 SYDVKM. V lost 2 bases, J lost 7 bases, and 5 bases lay in between. The CDR3 spans 12 residues. Here the CDR3 DNA reads TGTGCCAGCAGTTTAGCCGGCGGGGAGCTGTTTTTT. It translates to CASSLAGGELFF.

The chain has TRBV27 and TRBJ2-4; 12 bases map to TRBD2. CDR3 length: 22 residues. Germline lookup yields CDR1 MNHEY and CDR2 SMNVEV (reference sequence). With 4 bases clipped from V and 0 bases from J, the junction kept 19 bases outside the gene matches. This chain's CDR3 is CASSSFSASSGRVNVAKNIQYF. The CDR3 nucleotides are TGTGCCAGCAGTTCGTTCTCTGCTTCTAGCGGGAGGGTTAACGTAGCCAAAAACATTCAGTACTTC.

The J gene is TRBJ2-5, the V gene TRBV14, with D possibly called TRBD1 or TRBD2 (6 bases each). CDR1 and CDR2 (germline): SGHDN, FVKESK. The CDR3 totals 15 residues. V lost 2 bases, J lost 4 bases, and 14 bases lay in between. The CDR3 here is CASSQIRGQSETQYF. In DNA, the CDR3 is TGTGCCAGCAGCCAAATACGGGGGCAGTCAGAGACCCAGTACTTC.

The sample holds a few counts of this clone. The V and J genes are TRBV6-1 and TRBJ1-2; 7 bases line up with TRBD1. The CDR3 loop spans 14 amino acids. V shed 6 bases and J 4 bases; nucleotides not matched to a gene: 8. CDR1 is MNHNS and CDR2 is SASEGT in the germline V gene. The CDR3 nucleotides read TGTGCCAGCAGAGAGACAGGGTTCGGCTATGGCTACACCTTC. Translation: CASRETGFGYGYTF.

In this sample, this clone turned up a few times. The CDR3 DNA follows: TGTGCCAGCAGTAGAGAGTTTAGTGAAGCTTTCTTT. It codes for CASSREFSEAFF. J is TRBJ1-1 and V is TRBV5-5; no definite D call. Deletions cut 5 bases from V and 7 bases from J, with 12 bases between. The CDR3 sequence is 12 residues long. In germline, CDR1 is SGHKS, CDR2 YYEKEE (reference sequence).

The chain recombines TRBV5-6 with TRBJ2-4, with D unclear. CDR1 and CDR2 (germline): SGHDT, YYEEEE. This CDR3 has 15 amino acids. V lost 2 bases and J 1 base, leaving 10 bases between the germline ends. CDR3 in DNA: TGTGCCAGCAGCTTTCTAGGGATTGCCAAAAACATTCAGTACTTC. Its translation: CASSFLGIAKNIQYF. Together with reference TRBV5-6 and TRBJ2-4, the CDR3 gives the full variable domain: DAGVTQSPTHLIKTRGQQVTLRCSPKSGHDTVSWYQQALGQGPQFIFQYYEEEERQRGNFPDRFSGHQFPNYSSELNVNALLLGDSALYLCASSFLGIAKNIQYFGAGTRLSVL.

The table lists this clone with a few counts. This chain uses TRBV5-5 with TRBJ1-2; possible D gene TRBD1, 5 bases. Germline CDR1 and CDR2: SGHKS and YYEKEE (reference sequence). V lost 4 bases, J lost 0 bases, and 10 bases lay in between. This CDR3 has 14 residues. The CDR3 protein is CASSLGPPNYGYTF. CDR3 nucleotide sequence: TGTGCCAGCAGCCTGGGACCACCTAACTATGGCTACACCTTC.

The chain employs TRBV5-5 and TRBJ2-3; D ambiguous. The CDR3 contains 15 residues. Trimming stripped 4 bases from V and 2 bases from J, with 14 bases between. Looked up from germline, CDR1 is SGHKS and CDR2 is YYEKEE (reference sequence). In DNA form, the CDR3 reads TGTGCCAGCAGCGTCGCCGGGCTCTTCACAGATACGCAGTATTTT. Amino acid sequence: CASSVAGLFTDTQYF.